This TCR beta chain was found in a study of blood T cell repertoires in COVID-19. Study-wide background: Samples came from the United States, Italy and Spain, spanning acute and convalescent COVID-19. PBMCs, B-cell-depleted T cells, or T cells provided the cDNA or gDNA that made up the material.

Germline V CDR1 and CDR2: SGHVS, FQNEAQ. The CDR3 is made up of 14 amino acids. V was pared by 5 bases and J by 3 bases, with 4 bases of the junction left unmatched. As handled by the study authors: Quantification of nucleated cells was approximated via reference gene primer amplification. TCRdb's table, derived via immunoSEQ multiplex PCR, lists solely in-frame clones and lacks some. V, J and clone size are those of that table, while D and trimming were read from the DNA. The sample records tens of thousands of clones, around 89% being singletons. This sequence was found in a woman at least 80 years old with active COVID-19. Sequencing input: peripheral blood. The chain links TRBV7-8 to TRBJ1-3; TRBD1 agrees at 7 bases. The CDR3 DNA is TGTGCCAGCAGCCCCTGGGACAGTGGAAACACCATATATTTT. Translation gives CASSPWDSGNTIYF.